Shown below are 2 T cell receptor beta chains from a single sample sequenced in a study of CD8 T cells in Susac syndrome. Reverse transcription of roughly 0.5 to 1 ug RNA was carried out with random hexamers. TCRdb redid the calling of the immunoSEQ multiplex PCR reads with MiXCR, one entry per CDR3 protein. The data show almost 450,000 distinct CDR3 sequences, approximately 85% seen once. Sequencing was performed on CD8+ T cells from PBMCs. These receptors all come from a human donor with multiple sclerosis.

The rearrangement uses TRBV4-1 and TRBJ2-7; no clear D gene. The CDR3 length is 13 residues. Between the trimmed V and J ends, which lost 1 base and 6 bases, there was a span of 10 bases. The germline V gene has CDR1 MGHRA and CDR2 YSYEKL. This CDR3 reads CASSQGHESEQYF. The CDR3 DNA reads TGCGCCAGCAGCCAAGGACACGAGAGCGAGCAGTACTTC.

In this sample, this clonotype turned up a few times. The rearrangement links TRBV19 to TRBJ2-1; D tentatively reads TRBD1 or TRBD2 (6 bases each). The CDR3 is 14 amino acids. CDR1 and CDR2 from the germline V gene are LNHDA and SQIVND (reference sequence). Trimming pared 4 bases from V and 4 bases from J, leaving 11 bases between. The CDR3 sequence is CASSKGGSYNEQFF. As DNA, the CDR3 is TGTGCCAGTAGTAAGGGGGGCTCTTACAATGAGCAGTTCTTC.